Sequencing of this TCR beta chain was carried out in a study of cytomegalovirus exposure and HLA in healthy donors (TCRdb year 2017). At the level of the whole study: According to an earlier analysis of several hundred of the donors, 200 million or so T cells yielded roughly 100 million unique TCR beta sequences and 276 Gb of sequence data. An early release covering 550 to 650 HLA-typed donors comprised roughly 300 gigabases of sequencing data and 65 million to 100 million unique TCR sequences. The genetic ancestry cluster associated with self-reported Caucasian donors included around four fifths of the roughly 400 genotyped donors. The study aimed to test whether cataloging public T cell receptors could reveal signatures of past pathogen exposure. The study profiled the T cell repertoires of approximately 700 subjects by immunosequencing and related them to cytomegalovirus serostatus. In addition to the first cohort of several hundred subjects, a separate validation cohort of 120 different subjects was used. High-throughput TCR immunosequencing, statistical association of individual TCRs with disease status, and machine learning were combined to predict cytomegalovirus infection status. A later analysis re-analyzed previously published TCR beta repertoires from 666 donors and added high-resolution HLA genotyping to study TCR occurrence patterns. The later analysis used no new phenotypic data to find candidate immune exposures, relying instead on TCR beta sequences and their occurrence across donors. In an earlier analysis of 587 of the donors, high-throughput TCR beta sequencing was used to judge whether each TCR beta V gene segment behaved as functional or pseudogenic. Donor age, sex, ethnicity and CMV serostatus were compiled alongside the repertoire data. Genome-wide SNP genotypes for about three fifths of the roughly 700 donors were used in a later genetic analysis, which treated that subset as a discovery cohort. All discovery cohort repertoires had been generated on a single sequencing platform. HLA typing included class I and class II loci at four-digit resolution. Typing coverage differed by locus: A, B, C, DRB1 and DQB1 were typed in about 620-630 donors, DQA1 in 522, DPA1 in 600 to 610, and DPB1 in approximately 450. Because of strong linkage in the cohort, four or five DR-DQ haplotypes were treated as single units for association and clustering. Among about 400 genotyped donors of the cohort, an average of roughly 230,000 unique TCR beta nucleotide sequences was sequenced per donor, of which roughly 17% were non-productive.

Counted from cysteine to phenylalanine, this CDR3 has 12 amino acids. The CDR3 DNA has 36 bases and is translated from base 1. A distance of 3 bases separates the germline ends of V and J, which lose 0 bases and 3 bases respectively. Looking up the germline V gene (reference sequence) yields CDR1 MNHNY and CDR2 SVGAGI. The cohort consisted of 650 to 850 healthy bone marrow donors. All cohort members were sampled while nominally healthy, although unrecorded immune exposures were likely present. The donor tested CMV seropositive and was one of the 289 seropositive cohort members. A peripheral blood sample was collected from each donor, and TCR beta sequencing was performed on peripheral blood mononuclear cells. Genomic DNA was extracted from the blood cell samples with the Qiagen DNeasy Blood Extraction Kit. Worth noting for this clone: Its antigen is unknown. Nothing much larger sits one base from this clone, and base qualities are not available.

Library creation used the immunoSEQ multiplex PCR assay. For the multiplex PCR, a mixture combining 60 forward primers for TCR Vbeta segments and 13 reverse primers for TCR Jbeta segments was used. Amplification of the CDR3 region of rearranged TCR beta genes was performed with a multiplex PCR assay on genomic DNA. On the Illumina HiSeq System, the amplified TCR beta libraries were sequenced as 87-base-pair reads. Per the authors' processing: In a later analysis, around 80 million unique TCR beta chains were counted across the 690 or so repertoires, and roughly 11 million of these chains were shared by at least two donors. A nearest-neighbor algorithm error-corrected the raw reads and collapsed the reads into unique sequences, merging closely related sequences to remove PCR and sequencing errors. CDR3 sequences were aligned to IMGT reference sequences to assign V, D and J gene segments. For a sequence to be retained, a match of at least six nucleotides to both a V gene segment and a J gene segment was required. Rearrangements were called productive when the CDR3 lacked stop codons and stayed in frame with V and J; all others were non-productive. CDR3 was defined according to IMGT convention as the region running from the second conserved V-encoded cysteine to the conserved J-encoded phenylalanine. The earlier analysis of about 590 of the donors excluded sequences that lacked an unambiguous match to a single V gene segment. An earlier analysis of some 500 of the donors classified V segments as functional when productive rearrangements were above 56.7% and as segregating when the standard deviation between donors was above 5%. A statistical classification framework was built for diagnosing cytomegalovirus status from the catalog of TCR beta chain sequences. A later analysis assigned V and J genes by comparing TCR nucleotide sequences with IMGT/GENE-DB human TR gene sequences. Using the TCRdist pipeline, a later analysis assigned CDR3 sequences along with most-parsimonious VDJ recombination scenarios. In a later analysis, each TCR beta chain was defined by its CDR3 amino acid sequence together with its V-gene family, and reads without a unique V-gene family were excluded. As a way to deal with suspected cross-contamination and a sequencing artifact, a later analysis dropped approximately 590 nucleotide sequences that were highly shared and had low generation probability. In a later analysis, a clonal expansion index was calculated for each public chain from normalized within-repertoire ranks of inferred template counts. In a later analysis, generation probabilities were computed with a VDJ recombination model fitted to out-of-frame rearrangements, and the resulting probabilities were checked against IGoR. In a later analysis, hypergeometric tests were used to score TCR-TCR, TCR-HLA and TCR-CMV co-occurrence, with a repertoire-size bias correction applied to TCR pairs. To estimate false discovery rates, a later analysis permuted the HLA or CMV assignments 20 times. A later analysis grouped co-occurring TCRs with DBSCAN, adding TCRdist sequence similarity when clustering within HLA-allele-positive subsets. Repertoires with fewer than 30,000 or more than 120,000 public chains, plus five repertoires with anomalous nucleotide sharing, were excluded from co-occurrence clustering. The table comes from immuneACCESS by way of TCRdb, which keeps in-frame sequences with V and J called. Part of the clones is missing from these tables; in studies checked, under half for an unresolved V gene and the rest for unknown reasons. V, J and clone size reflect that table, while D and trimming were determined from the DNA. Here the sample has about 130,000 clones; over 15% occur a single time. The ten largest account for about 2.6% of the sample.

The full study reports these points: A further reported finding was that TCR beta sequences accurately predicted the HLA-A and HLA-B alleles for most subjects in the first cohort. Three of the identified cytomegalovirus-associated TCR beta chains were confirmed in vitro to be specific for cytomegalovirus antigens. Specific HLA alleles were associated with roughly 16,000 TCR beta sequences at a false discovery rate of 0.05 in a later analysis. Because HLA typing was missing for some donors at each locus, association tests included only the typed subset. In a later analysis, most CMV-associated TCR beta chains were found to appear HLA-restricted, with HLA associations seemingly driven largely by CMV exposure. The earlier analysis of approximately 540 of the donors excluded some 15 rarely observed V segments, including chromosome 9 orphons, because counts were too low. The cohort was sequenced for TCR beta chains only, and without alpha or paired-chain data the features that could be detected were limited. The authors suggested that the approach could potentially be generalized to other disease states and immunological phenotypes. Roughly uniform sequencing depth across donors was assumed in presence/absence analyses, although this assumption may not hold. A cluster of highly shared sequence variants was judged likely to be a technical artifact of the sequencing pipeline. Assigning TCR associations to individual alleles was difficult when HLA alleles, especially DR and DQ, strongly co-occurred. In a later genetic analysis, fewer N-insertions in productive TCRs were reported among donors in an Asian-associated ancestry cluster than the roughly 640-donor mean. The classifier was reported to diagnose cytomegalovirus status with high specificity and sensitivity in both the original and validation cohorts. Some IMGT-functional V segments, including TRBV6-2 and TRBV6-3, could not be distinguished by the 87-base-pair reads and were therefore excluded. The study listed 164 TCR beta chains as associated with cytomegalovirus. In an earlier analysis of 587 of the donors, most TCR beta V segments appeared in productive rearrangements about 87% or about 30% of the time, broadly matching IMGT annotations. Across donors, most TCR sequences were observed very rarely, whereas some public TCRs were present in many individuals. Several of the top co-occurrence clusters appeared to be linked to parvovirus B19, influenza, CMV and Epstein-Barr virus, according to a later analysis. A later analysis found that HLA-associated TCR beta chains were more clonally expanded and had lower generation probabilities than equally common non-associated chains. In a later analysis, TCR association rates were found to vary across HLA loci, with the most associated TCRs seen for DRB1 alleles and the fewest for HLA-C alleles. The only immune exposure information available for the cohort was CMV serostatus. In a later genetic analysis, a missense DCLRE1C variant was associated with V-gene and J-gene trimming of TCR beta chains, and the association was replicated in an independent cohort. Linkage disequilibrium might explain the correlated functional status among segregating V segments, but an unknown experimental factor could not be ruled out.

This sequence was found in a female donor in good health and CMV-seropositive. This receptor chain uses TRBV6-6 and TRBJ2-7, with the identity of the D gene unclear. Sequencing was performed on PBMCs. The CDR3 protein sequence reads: CASSYSLYEQYF. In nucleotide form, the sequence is TGTGCCAGCAGTTACTCCCTCTACGAGCAGTACTTC.